The clone carrying this TCR beta chain was detected many times. Antigen specificity is unknown. The data derive from a study of read filtering for tumor transcriptome and immune sequencing. About the study: Transcriptome libraries were built from DNase-treated RNA.

V dropped 7 bases and J dropped 0 bases, with 10 bases sitting between them. This CDR3 region has 14 residues. This library used roughly 400 ng RNA and molecular barcoded adaptors spanning alpha/delta and beta/gamma chains. TCRdb processed the reads anew with MiXCR; each CDR3 protein has one entry. Of under 80,000 distinct CDR3 sequences in the sample, about a fifth were seen once. Notes on the study in general: Correlation between methods rose after single-read clonotypes were removed.

This clonotype was obtained from a donor aged 40 or older with multiple myeloma. Sequencing was performed on a population of CD138-negative cells sorted from bone marrow. This chain connects TRBV12-3 or TRBV12-4 to TRBJ2-1; D remains unclear. CDR3 nucleotide sequence: TGTGCCAGCACCCAAGGGCGCTCCTACAATGAGCAGTTCTTC. This translates into CASTQGRSYNEQFF.